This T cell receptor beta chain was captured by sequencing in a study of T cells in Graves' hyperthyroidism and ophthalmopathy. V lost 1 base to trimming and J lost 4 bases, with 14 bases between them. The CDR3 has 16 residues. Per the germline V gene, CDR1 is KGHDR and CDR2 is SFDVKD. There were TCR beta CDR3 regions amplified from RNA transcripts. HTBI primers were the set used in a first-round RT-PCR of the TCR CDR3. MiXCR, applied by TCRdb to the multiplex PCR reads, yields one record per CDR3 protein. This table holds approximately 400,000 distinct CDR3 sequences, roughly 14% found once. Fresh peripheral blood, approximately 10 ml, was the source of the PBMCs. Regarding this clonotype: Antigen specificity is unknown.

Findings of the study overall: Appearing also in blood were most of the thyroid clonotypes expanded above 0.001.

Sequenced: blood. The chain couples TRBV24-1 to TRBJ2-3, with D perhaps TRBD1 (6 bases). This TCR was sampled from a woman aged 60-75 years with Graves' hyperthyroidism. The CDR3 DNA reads TGTGCCACCAGTGATTTTGTGGGGGCAGAAGCAGATACGCAGTATTTT. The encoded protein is CATSDFVGAEADTQYF.